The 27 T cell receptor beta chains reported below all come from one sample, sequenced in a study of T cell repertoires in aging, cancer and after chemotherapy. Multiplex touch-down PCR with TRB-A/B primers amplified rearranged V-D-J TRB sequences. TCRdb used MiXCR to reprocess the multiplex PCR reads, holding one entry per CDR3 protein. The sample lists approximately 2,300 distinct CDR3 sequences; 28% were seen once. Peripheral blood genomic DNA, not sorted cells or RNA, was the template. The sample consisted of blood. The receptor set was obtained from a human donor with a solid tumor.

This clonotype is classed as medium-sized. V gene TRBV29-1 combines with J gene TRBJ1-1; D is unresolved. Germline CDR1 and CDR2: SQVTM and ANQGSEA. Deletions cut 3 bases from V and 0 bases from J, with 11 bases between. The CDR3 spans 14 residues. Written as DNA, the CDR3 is TGCAGCGTTGAGTCAAAGGGATTGAACACTGAAGCTTTCTTT. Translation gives CSVESKGLNTEAFF.

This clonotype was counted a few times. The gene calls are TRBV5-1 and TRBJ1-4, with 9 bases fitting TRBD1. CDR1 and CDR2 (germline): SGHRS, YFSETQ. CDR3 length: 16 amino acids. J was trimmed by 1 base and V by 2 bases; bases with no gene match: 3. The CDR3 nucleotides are TGCGCCAGCAGCTTTGCGACAGGGGGAACTAATGAAAAACTGTTTTTT. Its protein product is CASSFATGGTNEKLFF. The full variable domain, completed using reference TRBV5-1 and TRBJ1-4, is KAGVTQTPRYLIKTRGQQVTLSCSPISGHRSVSWYQQTPGQGLQFLFEYFSETQRNKGNFPGRFSGRQFSNSRSEMNVSTLELGDSALYLCASSFATGGTNEKLFFGSGTQLSVL.

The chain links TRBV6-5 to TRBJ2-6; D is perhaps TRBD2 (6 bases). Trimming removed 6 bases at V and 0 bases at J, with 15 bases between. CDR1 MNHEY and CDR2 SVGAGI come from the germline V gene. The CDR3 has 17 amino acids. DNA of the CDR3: TGTGCCAGCAGCCCGGGGGTCGGGAACTCTGGGGCCAACGTCCTGACTTTC. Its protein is CASSPGVGNSGANVLTF.

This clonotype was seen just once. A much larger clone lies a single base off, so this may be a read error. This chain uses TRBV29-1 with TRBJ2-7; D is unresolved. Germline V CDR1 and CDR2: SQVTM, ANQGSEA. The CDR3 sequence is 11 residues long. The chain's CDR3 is CRGGSSYEQYF. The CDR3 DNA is TGCAGAGGTGGAAGTTCCTACGAGCAGTACTTC.

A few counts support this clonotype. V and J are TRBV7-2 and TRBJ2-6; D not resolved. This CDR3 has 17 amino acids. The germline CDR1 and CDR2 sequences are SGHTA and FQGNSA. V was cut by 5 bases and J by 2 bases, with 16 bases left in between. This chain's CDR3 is CASSRVELGAGANVLTF. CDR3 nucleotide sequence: TGTGCCAGCAGCCGGGTCGAGCTGGGCGCTGGGGCCAACGTCCTGACTTTC. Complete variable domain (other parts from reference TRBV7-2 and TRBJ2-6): GAGVSQSPSNKVTEKGKDVELRCDPISGHTALYWYRQSLGQGLEFLIYFQGNSAPDKSGLPSDRFSAERTGGSVSTLTIQRTQQEDSAVYLCASSRVELGAGANVLTFGAGSRLTVL.

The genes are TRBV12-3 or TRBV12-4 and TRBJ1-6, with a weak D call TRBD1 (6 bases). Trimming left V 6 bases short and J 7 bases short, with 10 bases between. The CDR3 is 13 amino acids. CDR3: CASRAGVNSPLHF. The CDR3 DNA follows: TGTGCCAGCAGGGCAGGGGTAAATTCACCCCTCCACTTT.

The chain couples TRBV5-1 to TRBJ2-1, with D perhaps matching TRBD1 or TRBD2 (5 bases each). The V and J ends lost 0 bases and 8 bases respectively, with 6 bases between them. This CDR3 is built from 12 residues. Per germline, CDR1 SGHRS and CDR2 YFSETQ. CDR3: CASSLVGDEQFF. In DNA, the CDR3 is TGCGCCAGCAGCTTGGTGGGGGATGAGCAGTTCTTC.

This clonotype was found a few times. The CDR3 nucleotides read TGTGCCAGCAGGCGAGAGGGGGCGAATACCTACGAGCAGTACTTC. Its translation is CASRREGANTYEQYF. The V gene is TRBV28, the J gene TRBJ2-7, with 7 bases that match TRBD1. The germline gives CDR1 MDHEN, CDR2 SYDVKM. Germline trimming cut 6 bases from V and 2 bases from J; bases unmatched to any gene: 10. The CDR3 is made up of 15 amino acids.

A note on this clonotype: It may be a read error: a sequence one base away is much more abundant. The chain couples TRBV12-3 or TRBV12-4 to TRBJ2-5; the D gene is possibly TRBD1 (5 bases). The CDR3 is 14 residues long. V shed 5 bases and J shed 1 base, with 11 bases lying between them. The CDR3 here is CASSPTRVQETQYF. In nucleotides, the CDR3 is TGTGCCAGCAGTCCAACCAGGGTCCAAGAGACCCAGTACTTC.

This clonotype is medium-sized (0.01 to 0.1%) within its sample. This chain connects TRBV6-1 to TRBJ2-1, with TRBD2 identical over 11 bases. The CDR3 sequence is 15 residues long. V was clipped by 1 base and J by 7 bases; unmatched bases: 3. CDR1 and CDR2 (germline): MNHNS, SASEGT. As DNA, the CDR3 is TGTGCCAGCAGTGAAGATGGGACTAGCGGTAATGAGCAGTTCTTC. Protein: CASSEDGTSGNEQFF.

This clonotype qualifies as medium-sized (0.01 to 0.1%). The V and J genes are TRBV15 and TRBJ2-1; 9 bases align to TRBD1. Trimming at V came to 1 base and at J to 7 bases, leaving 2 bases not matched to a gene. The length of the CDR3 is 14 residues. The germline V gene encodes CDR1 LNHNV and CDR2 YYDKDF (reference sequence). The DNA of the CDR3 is TGTGCCACCAGCAGAGGGGACAGGGTTAATGAGCAGTTCTTC. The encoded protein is CATSRGDRVNEQFF.

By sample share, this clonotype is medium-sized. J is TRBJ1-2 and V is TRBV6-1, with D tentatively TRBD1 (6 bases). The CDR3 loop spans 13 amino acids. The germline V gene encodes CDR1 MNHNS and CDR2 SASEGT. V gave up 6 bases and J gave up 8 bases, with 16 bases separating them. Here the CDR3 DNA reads TGTGCCAGCAGCCTACAGGGAGCCGGGGGCTACACCTTC. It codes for CASSLQGAGGYTF.

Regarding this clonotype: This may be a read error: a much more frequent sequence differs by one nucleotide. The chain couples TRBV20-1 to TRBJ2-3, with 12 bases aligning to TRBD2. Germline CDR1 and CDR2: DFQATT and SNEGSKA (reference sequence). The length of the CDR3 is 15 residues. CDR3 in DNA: TGCAGTGCCGACCTGACTAGCGGGAGTGGAGGTACGCGGTATTTT. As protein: CSADLTSGSGGTRYF.

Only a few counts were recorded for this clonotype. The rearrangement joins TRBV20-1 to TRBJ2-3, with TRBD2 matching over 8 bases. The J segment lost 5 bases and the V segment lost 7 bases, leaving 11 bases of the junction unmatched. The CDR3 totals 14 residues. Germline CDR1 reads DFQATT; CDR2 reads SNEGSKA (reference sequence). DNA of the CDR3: TGCAGTGTTCTCTACGGGGGGGCAGTAGATACGCAGTATTTT. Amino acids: CSVLYGGAVDTQYF.

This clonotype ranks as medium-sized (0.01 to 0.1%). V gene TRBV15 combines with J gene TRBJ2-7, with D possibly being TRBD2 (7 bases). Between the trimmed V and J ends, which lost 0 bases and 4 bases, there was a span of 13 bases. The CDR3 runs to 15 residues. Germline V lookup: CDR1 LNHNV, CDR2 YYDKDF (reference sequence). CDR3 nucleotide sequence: TGTGCCACCAGCAGAGAGGGGGGGGCGGGGTACGAGCAGTACTTC. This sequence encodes CATSREGGAGYEQYF.

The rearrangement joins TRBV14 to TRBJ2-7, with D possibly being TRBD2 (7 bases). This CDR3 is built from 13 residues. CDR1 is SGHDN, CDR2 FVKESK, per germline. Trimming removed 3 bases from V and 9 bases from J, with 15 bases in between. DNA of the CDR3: TGTGCCAGCAGCCATGCGGGGGCGCTTGGGCAGTACTTC. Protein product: CASSHAGALGQYF.

The CDR3, as DNA: TGTGCCAGCAGCGGGACTACAGGGAGGACTGAAGCTTTCTTT. Translating gives CASSGTTGRTEAFF. V gene TRBV5-5 combines with J gene TRBJ1-1; D might be TRBD1 (6 bases). CDR1 and CDR2 from the germline V gene are SGHKS and YYEKEE (reference sequence). The length of the CDR3 is 14 residues. With 4 bases removed from V and 5 bases from J, the gap between germline ends came to 15 bases. The full variable domain, with the rest looked up from reference TRBV5-5 and TRBJ1-1, is DAGVTQSPTHLIKTRGQQVTLRCSPISGHKSVSWYQQVLGQGPQFIFQYYEKEERGRGNFPDRFSARQFPNYSSELNVNALLLGDSALYLCASSGTTGRTEAFFGQGTRLTVV.

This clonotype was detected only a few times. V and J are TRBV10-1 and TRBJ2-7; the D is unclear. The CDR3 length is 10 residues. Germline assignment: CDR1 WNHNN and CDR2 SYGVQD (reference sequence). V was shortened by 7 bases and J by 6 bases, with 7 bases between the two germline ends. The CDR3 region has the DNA TGCGCCAGCAACCCCAGCGAGCAGTACTTC. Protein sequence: CASNPSEQYF.

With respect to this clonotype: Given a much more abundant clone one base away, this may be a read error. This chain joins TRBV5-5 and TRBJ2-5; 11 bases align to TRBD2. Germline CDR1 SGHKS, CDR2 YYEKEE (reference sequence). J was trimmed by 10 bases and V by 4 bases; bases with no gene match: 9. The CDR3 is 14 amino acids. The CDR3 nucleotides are TGTGCCAGCAGCCCGGGACTAGCGGCCCTAGGCCAGTACTTC. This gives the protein CASSPGLAALGQYF.

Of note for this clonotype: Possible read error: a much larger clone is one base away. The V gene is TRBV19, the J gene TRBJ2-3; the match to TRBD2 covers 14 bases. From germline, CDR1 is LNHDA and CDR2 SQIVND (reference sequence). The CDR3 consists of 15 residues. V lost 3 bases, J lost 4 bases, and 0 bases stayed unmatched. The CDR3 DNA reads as TGTGCCAGTAGTATGGGACTAGCGGGGGCAGATACGCAGTATTTT. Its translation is CASSMGLAGADTQYF.

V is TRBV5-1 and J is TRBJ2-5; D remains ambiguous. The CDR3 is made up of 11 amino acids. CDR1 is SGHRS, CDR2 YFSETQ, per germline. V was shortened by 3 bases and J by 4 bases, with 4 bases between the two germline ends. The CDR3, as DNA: TGCGCCAGCAGCTCCACAGAGACCCAGTACTTC. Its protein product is CASSSTETQYF.

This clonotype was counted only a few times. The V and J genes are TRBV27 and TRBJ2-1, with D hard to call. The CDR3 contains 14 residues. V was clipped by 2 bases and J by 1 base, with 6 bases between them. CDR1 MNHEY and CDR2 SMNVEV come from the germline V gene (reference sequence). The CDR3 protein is CASSLGQSYNEQFF. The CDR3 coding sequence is TGTGCCAGCAGTTTAGGGCAGTCCTACAATGAGCAGTTCTTC.

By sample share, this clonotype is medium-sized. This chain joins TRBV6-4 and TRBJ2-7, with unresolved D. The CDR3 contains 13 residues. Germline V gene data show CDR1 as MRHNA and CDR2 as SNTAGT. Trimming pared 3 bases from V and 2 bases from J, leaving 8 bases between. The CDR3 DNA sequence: TGTGCCAGCAGTGAATCACCTACCTACGAGCAGTACTTC. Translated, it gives CASSESPTYEQYF.

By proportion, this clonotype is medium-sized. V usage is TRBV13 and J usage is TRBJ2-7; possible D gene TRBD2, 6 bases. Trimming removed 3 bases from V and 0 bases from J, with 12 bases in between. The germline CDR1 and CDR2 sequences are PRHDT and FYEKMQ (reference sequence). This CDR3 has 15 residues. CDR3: CASSFGGESSYEQYF. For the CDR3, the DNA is TGTGCCAGCAGCTTTGGCGGGGAGAGCTCCTACGAGCAGTACTTC.

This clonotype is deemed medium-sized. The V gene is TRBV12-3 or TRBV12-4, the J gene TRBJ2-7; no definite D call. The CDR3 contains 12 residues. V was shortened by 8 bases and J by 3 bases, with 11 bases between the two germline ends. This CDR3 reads CASGRWDYEQYF. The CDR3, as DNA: TGTGCCAGCGGCCGGTGGGACTACGAGCAGTACTTC.

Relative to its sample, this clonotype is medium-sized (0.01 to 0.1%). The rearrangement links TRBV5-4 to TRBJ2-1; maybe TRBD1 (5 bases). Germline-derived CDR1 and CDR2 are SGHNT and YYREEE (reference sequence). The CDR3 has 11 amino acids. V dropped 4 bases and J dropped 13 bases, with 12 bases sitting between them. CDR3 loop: CASSLQGKQFF. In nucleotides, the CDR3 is TGTGCCAGCAGCCTGCAGGGTAAACAGTTCTTC.

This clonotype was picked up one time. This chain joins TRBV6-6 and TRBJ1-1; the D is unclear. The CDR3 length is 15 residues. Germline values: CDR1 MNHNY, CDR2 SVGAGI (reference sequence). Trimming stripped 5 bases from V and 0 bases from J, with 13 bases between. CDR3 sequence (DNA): TGTGCCAGCAGTGAAGGGCTTGAGATGAACACTGAAGCTTTCTTT. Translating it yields CASSEGLEMNTEAFF.